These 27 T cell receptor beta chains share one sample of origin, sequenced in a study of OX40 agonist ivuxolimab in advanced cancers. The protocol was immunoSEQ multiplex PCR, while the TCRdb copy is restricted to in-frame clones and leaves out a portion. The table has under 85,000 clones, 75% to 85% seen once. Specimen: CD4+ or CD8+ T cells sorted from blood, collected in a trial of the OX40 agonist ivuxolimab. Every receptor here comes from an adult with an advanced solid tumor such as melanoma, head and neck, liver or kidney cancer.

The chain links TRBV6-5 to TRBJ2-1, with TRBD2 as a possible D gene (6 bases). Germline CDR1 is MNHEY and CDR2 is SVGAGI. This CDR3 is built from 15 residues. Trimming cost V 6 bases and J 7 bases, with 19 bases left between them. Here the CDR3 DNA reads TGTGCCAGCAGCCTATCCGGGACTTTCCGAAATGAGCAGTTCTTC. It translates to CASSLSGTFRNEQFF.

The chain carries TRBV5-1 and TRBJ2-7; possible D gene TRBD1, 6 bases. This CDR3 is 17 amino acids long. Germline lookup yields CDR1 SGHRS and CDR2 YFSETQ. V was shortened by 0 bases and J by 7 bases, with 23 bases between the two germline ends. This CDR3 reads CASSLVLGRQVRGEQYF. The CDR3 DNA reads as TGCGCCAGCAGCTTGGTACTAGGGCGTCAAGTAAGGGGGGAGCAGTACTTC.

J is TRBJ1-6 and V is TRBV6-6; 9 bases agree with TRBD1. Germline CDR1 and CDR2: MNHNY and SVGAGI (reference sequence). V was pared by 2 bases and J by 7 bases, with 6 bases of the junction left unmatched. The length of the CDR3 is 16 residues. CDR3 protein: CASSYRDREGNSPLHF. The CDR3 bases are TGTGCCAGCAGTTACCGGGACAGGGAGGGAAATTCACCCCTCCACTTT.

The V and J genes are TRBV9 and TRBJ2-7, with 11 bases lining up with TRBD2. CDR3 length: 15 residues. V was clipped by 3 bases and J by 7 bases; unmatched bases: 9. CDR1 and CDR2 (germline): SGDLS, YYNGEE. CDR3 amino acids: CASSAGTSGFREQYF. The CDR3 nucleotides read TGTGCCAGCAGCGCGGGGACTAGCGGATTTCGGGAGCAGTACTTC.

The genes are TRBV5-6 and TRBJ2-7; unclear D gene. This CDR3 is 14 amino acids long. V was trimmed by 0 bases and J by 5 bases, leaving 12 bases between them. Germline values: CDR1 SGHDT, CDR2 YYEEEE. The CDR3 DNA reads TGTGCCAGCAGCTTGGTTTCGGTTATCCACGAGCAGTACTTC. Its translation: CASSLVSVIHEQYF. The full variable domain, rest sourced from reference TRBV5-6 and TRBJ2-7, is DAGVTQSPTHLIKTRGQQVTLRCSPKSGHDTVSWYQQALGQGPQFIFQYYEEEERQRGNFPDRFSGHQFPNYSSELNVNALLLGDSALYLCASSLVSVIHEQYFGPGTRLTVT.

The CDR3, as DNA: TGTGCCAGCAGCTTAGAGGGGCAGGCAGAGACCCAGTACTTC. It is translated as CASSLEGQAETQYF. This chain uses TRBV7-2 with TRBJ2-5; possible D gene TRBD1, 5 bases. CDR3 length: 14 amino acids. CDR1 SGHTA and CDR2 FQGNSA come from the germline V gene. V was cut by 1 base and J by 4 bases, with 10 bases left in between.

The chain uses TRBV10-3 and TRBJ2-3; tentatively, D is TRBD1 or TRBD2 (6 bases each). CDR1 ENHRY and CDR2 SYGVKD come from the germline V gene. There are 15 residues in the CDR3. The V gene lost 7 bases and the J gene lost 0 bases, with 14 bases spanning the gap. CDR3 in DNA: TGTGCCATCACCCGAGGGGGGTATAGCACAGATACGCAGTATTTT. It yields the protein CAITRGGYSTDTQYF.

This chain's CDR3 is CASSLAGTGGLYEQYF. The CDR3, as DNA: TGTGCCAGCAGCTTGGCCGGGACAGGGGGTCTGTACGAGCAGTACTTC. The chain couples TRBV5-4 to TRBJ2-7; 11 bases match TRBD1. The CDR3 covers 16 residues. CDR1 is SGHNT, CDR2 YYREEE, per germline (reference sequence). V trimming: 0 bases; J trimming: 4 bases; junction bases outside the gene matches: 6.

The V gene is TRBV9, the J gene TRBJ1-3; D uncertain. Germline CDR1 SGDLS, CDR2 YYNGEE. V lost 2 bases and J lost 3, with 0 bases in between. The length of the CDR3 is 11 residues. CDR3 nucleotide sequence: TGTGCCAGCAGCGTTGGAAACACCATATATTTT. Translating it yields CASSVGNTIYF. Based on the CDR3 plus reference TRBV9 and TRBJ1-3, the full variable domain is DSGVTQTPKHLITATGQRVTLRCSPRSGDLSVYWYQQSLDQGLQFLIQYYNGEERAKGNILERFSAQQFPDLHSELNLSSLELGDSALYFCASSVGNTIYFGEGSWLTVV.

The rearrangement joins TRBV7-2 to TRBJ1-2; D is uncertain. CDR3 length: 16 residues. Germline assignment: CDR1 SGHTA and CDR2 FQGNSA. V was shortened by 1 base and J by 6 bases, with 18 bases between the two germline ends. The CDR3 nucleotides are TGTGCCAGCAGCTTAGAGTTGAGGAGTAACGGCAATGGCTACACCTTC. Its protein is CASSLELRSNGNGYTF. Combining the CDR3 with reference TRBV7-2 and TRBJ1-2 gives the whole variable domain GAGVSQSPSNKVTEKGKDVELRCDPISGHTALYWYRQSLGQGLEFLIYFQGNSAPDKSGLPSDRFSAERTGGSVSTLTIQRTQQEDSAVYLCASSLELRSNGNGYTFGSGTRLTVV.

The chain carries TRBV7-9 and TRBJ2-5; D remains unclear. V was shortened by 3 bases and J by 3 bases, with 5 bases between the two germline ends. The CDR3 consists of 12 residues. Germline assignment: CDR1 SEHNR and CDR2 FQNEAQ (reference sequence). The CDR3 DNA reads TGTGCCAGCAGCTTCACTGAAGAGACCCAGTACTTC. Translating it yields CASSFTEETQYF.

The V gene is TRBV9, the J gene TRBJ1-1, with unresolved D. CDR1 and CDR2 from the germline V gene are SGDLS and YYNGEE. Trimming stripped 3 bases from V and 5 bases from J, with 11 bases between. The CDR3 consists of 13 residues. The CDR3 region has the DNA TGTGCCAGCAGCGCCCGGACGAGAACTGAAGCTTTCTTT. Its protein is CASSARTRTEAFF.

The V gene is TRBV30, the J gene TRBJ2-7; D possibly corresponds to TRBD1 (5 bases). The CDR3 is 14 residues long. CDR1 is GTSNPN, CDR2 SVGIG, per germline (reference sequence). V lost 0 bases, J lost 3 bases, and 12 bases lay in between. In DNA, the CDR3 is TGTGCCTGGAGTGTACGAGCAGGACACTACGAGCAGTACTTC. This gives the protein CAWSVRAGHYEQYF. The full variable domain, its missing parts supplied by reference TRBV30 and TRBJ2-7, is SQTIHQWPATLVQPVGSPLSLECTVEGTSNPNLYWYRQAAGRGLQLLFYSVGIGQISSEVPQNLSASRPQDRQFILSSKKLLLSDSGFYLCAWSVRAGHYEQYFGPGTRLTVT.

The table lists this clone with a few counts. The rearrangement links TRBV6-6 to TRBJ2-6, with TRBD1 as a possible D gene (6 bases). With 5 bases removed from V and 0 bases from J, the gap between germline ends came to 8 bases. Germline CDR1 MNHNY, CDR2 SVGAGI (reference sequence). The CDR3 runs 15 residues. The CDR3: CASSRDNSGANVLTF. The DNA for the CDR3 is TGTGCCAGCAGTCGGGACAACTCTGGGGCCAACGTCCTGACTTTC.

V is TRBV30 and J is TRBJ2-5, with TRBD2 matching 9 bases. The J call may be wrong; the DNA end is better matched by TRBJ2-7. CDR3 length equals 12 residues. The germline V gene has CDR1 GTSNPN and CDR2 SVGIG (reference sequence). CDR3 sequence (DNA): TGTGCCTTGGCTAGCGGGGCCTACGAGCAGTACTTC. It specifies CALASGAYEQYF.

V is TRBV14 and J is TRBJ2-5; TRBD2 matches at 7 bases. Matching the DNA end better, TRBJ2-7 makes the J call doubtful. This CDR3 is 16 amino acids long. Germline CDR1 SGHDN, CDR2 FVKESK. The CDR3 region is CASSNLGSGNKDEQYF. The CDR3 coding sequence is TGTGCCAGCAGCAACCTGGGAAGCGGGAACAAGGACGAGCAGTACTTC.

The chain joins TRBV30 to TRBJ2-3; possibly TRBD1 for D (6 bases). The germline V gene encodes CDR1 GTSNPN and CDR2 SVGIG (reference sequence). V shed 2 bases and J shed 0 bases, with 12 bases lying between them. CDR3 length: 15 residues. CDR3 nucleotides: TGTGCCTGGAGTACACAGGGTCTCAGCACAGATACGCAGTATTTT. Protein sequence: CAWSTQGLSTDTQYF.

The CDR3 sequence: CASSPGDTQYF. The CDR3 DNA is TGCGCCAGCAGCCCAGGGGATACGCAGTATTTT. V usage is TRBV10-2 and J usage is TRBJ2-3, with a tentative D call TRBD1 (5 bases). Trimming removed 6 bases at V and 6 bases at J, with 7 bases between. The germline CDR1 and CDR2 sequences are WSHSY and SAAADI. The CDR3 has 11 amino acids.

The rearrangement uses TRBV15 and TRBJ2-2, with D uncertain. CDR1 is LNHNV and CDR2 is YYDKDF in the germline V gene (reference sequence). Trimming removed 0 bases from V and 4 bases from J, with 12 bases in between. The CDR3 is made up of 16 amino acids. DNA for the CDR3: TGTGCCACCAGCAGAGATCGGGTAGGGTCCACCGGGGAGCTGTTTTTT. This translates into CATSRDRVGSTGELFF.

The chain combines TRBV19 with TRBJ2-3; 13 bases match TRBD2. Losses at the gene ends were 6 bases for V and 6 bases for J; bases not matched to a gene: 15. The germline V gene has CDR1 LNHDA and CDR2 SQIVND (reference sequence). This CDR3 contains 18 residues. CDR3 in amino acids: CASSDRTGTSGILDTQYF. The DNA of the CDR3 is TGTGCCAGTAGCGATCGGACCGGGACTAGCGGGATCCTCGATACGCAGTATTTT.

For the CDR3, the DNA is TGTGCCAGCAGCGTAAGGAGAGGGACGACTGAAGCTTTCTTT. Its protein is CASSVRRGTTEAFF. V and J are TRBV9 and TRBJ1-1, with a possible D match to TRBD1 (5 bases). Per the germline V gene, CDR1 is SGDLS and CDR2 is YYNGEE. The CDR3 contains 14 residues. Between the trimmed V and J ends, which lost 1 base and 5 bases, there was a span of 12 bases.

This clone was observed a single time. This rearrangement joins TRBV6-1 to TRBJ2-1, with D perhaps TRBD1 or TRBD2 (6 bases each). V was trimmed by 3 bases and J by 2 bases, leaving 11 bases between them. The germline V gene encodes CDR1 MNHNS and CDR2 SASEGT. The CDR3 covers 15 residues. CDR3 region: CASSDLRGAYNEQFF. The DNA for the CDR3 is TGTGCCAGCAGTGATTTGAGGGGGGCCTACAATGAGCAGTTCTTC.

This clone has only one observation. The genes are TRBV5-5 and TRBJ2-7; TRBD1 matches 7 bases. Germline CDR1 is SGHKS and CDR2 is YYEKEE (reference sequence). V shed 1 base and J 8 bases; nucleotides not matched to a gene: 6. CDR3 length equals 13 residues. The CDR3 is CASSLTPQGKQYF. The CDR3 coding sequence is TGTGCCAGCAGCTTGACCCCACAGGGGAAGCAGTACTTC.

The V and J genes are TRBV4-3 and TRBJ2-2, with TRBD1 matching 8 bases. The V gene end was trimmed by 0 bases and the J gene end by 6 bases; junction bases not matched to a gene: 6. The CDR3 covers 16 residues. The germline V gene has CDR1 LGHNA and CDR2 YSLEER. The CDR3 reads CASSQDLAQGAGELFF. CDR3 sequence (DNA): TGCGCCAGCAGCCAAGATTTGGCACAGGGGGCCGGGGAGCTGTTTTTT.

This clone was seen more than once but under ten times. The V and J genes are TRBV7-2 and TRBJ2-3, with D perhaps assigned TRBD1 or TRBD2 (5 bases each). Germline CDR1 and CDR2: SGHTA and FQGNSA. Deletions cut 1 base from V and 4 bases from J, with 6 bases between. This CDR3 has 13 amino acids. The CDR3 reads CASSLGGPDTQYF. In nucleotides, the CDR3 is TGTGCCAGCAGCTTAGGGGGACCAGATACGCAGTATTTT.

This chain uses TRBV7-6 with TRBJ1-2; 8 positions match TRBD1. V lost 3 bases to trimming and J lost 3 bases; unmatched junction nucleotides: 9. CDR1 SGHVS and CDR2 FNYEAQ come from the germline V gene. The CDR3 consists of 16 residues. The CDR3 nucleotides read TGTGCCAGCAGCTTGGGGACAGGAGGTTCTTACTATGGCTACACCTTC. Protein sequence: CASSLGTGGSYYGYTF.

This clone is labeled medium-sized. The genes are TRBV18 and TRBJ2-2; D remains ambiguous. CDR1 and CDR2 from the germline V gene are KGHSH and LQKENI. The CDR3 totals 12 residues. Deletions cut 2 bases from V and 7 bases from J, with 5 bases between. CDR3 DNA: TGTGCCAGCTCACCAGGTGACGGGGAGCTGTTTTTT. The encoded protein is CASSPGDGELFF.